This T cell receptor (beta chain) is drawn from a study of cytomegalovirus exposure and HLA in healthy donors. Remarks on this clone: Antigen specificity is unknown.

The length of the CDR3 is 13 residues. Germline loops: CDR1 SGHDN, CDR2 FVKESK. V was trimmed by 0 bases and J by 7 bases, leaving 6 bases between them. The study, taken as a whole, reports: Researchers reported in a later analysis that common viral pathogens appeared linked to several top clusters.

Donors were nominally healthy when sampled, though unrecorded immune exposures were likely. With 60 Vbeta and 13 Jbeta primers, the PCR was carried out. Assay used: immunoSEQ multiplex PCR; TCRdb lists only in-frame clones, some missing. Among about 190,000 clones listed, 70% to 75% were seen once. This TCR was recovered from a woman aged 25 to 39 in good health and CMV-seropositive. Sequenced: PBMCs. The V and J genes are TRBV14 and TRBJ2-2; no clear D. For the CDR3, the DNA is TGTGCCAGCAGCCAAGATCTTCGCGGGGAGCTGTTTTTT. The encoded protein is CASSQDLRGELFF.